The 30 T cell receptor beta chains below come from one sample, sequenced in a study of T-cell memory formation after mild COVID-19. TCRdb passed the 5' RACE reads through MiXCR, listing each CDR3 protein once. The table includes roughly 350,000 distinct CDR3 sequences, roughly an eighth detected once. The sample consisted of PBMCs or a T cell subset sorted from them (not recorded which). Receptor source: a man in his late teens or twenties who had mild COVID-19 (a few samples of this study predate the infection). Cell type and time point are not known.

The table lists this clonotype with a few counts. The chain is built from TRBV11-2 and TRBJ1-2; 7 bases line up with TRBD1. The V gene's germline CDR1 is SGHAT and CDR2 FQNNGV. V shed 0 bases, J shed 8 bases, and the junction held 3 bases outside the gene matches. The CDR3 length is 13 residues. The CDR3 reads CASSLEGGRGYTF. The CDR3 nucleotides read TGTGCCAGCAGCTTAGAAGGGGGCAGGGGCTACACCTTC.

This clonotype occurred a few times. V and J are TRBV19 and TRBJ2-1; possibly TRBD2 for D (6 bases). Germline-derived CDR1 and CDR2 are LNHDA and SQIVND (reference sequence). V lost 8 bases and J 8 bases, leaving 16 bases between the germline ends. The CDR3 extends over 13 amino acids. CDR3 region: CASDWRGLYEQFF. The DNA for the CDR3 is TGTGCCAGTGATTGGCGGGGTCTCTATGAGCAGTTCTTC.

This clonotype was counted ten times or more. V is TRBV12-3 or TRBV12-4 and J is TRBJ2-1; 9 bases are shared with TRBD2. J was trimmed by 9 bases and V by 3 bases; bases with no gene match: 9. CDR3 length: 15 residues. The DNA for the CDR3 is TGTGCCAGCAGTTTGCGGCGGGGGGGCCTAGGTGAGCAGTTCTTC. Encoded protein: CASSLRRGGLGEQFF.

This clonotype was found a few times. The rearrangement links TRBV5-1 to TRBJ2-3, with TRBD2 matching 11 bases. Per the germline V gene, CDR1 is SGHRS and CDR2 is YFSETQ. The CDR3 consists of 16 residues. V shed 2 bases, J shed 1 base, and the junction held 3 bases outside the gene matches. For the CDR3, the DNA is TGCGCCAGCAGCTTAGTAGCGGGGGGGCGCACAGATACGCAGTATTTT. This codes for CASSLVAGGRTDTQYF.

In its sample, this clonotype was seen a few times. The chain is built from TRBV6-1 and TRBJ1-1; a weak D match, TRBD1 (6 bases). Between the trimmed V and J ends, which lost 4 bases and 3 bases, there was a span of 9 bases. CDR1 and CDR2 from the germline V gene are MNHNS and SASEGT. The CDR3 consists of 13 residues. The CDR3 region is CASSVGTHTEAFF. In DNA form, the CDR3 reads TGTGCCAGCAGTGTGGGGACACACACTGAAGCTTTCTTT.

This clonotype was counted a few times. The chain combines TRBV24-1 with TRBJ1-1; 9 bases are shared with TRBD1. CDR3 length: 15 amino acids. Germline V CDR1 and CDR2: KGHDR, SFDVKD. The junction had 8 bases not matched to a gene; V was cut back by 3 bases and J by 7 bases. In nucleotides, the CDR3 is TGTGCCACCAGTGATCTACGGGACAGGGATGGTGAAGCTTTCTTT. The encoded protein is CATSDLRDRDGEAFF.

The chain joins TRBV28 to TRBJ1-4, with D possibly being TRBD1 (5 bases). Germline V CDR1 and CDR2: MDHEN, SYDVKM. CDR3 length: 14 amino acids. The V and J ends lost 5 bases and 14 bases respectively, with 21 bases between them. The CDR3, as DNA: TGTGCCAGCAGTCCCAACCCCCAGCGGGGCCGGCTGTTTTTT. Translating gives CASSPNPQRGRLFF.

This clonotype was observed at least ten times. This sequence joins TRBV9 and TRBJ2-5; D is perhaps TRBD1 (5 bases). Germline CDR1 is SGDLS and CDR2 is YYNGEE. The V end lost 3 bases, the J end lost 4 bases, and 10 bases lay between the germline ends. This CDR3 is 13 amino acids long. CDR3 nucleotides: TGTGCCAGCAGCGCAGGGCCACCAGAGACCCAGTACTTC. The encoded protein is CASSAGPPETQYF.

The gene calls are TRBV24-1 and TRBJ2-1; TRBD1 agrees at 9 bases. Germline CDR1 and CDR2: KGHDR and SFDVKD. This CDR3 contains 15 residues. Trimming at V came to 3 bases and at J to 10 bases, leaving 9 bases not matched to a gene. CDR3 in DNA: TGTGCCACCAGTGATCGGACAGGGGATAGGTGGGAGCAGTTCTTC. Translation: CATSDRTGDRWEQFF.

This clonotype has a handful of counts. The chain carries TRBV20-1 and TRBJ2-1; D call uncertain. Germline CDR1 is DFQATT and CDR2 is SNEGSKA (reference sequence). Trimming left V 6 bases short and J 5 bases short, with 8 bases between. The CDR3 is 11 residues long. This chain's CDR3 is CSATDHNEQFF. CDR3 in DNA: TGCAGTGCAACGGACCACAATGAGCAGTTCTTC.

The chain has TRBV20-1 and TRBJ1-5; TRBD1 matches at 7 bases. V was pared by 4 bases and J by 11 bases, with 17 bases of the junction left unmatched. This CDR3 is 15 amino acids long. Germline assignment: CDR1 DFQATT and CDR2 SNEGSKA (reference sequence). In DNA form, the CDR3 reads TGCAGTGCTAAGACGGGCAGGGGGGGTTTGGAAGCCCAGCATTTT. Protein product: CSAKTGRGGLEAQHF.

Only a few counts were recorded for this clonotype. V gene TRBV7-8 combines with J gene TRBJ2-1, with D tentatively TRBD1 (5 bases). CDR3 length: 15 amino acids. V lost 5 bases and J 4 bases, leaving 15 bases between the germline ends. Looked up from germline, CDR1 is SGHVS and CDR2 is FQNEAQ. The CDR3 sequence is CASSLLGARYNEQFF. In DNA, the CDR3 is TGTGCCAGCAGCCTTCTAGGGGCCCGATACAATGAGCAGTTCTTC.

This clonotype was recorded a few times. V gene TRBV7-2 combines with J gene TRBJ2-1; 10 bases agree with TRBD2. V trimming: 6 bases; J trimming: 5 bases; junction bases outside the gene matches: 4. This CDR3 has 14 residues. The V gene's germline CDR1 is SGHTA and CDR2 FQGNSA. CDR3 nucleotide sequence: TGTGCCAGCAGAACTAGCGGGATCAACAATGAGCAGTTCTTC. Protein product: CASRTSGINNEQFF.

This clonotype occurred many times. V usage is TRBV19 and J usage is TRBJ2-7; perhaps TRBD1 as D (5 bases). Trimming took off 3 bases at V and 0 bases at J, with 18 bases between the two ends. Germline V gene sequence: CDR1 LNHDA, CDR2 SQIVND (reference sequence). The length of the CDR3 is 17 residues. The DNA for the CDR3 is TGTGCCAGTAGTATTGGTTTTAGGGGTATCCGCTCCTACGAGCAGTACTTC. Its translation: CASSIGFRGIRSYEQYF.

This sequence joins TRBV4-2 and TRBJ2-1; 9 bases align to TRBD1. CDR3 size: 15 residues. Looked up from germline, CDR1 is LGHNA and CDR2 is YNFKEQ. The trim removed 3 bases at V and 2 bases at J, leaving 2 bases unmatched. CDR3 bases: TGTGCCAGCAGCCAGGGACAGGGCCCCTACAATGAGCAGTTCTTC. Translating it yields CASSQGQGPYNEQFF.

CDR3 protein: CATSDLWRETQYF. DNA for the CDR3: TGTGCCACCAGTGATTTGTGGCGAGAGACCCAGTACTTC. V gene TRBV24-1 combines with J gene TRBJ2-5, with D unresolved. The CDR3 runs to 13 residues. Trimming left V 0 bases short and J 4 bases short, with 5 bases between. The germline V gene has CDR1 KGHDR and CDR2 SFDVKD.

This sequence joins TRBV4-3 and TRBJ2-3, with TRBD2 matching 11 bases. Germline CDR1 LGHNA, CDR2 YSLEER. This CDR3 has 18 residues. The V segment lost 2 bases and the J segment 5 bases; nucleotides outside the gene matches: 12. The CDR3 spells CASSQKAPLAGAGDTQYF. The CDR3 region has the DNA TGCGCCAGCAGCCAAAAAGCCCCACTAGCGGGGGCGGGAGATACGCAGTATTTT.

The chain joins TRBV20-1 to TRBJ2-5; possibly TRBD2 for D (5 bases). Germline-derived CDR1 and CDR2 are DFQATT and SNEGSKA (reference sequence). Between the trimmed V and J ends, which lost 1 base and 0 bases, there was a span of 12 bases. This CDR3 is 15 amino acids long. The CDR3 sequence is CSARVEAENQETQYF. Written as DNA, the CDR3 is TGCAGTGCTAGAGTGGAGGCGGAGAACCAAGAGACCCAGTACTTC.

CDR3 coding DNA: TGCGCCAGCGGGACAGGGGTCACCGGGGAGCTGTTTTTT. Translated, it gives CASGTGVTGELFF. J is TRBJ2-2 and V is TRBV10-1; 10 bases align to TRBD1. The CDR3 sequence is 13 residues long. CDR1 and CDR2 from the germline V gene are WNHNN and SYGVQD (reference sequence). Germline trimming cut 8 bases from V and 4 bases from J; bases unmatched to any gene: 1.

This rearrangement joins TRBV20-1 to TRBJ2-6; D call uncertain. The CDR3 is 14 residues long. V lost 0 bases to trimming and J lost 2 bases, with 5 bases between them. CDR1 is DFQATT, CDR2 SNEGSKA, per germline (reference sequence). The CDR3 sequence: CSARDPTGANVLTF. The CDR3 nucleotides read TGCAGTGCTAGAGACCCTACTGGGGCCAACGTCCTGACTTTC.

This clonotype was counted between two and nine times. The CDR3 loop is CATSRVQYNEQFF. The CDR3 coding sequence is TGTGCCACCAGCAGAGTACAGTACAATGAGCAGTTCTTC. The rearrangement links TRBV15 to TRBJ2-1; no clear D. V was shortened by 1 base and J by 4 bases, with 5 bases between the two germline ends. In germline, CDR1 is LNHNV, CDR2 YYDKDF (reference sequence). This CDR3 is 13 amino acids long. The whole variable domain, filled in from reference TRBV15 and TRBJ2-1, reads DAMVIQNPRYQVTQFGKPVTLSCSQTLNHNVMYWYQQKSSQAPKLLFHYYDKDFNNEADTPDNFQSRRPNTSFCFLDIRSPGLGDTAMYLCATSRVQYNEQFFGPGTRLTVL.

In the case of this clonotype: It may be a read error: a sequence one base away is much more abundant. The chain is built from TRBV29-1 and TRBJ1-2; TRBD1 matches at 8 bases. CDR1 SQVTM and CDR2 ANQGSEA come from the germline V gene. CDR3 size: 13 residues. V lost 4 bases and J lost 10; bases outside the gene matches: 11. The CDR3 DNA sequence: TGCAGCGTTGGTGTGGGACAGGTGAATTCCTACACCTTC. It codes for CSVGVGQVNSYTF.

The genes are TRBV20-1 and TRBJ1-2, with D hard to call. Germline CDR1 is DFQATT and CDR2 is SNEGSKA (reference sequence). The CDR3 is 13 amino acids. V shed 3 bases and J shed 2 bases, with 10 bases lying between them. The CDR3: CSASLVLNYGYTF. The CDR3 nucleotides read TGCAGTGCTAGTTTGGTGCTCAACTATGGCTACACCTTC.

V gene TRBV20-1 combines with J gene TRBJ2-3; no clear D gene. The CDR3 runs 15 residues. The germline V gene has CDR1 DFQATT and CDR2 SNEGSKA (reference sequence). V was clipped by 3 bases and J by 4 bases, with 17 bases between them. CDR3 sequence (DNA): TGCAGTGCTAGTGTGTGGGGAAGCCAGCCAGATACGCAGTATTTT. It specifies CSASVWGSQPDTQYF.

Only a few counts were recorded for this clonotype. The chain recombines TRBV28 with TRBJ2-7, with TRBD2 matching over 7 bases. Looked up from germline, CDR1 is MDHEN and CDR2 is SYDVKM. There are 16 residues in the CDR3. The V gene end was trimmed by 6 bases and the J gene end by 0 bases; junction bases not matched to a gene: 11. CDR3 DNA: TGTGCCAGCAGCAAATGGGGGGGAGCCCCCTCCTACGAGCAGTACGTC. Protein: CASSKWGGAPSYEQYV.

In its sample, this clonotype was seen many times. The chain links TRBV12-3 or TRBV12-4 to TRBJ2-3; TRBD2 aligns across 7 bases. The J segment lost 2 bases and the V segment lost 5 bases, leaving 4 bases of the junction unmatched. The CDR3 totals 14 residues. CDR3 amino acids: CASSGTTHTDTQYF. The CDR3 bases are TGTGCCAGCAGTGGGACTACCCACACAGATACGCAGTATTTT.

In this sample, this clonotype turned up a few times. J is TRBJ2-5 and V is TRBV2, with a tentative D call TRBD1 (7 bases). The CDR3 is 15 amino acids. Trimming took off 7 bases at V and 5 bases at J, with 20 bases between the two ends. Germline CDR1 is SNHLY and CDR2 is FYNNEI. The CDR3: CASILRGTVPETQYF. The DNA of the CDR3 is TGTGCCAGCATCCTCCGGGGGACAGTGCCGGAGACCCAGTACTTC.

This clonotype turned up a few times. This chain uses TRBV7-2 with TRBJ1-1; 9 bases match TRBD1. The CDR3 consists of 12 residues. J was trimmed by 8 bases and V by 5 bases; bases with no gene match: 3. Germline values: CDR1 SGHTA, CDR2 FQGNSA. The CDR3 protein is CASSGTGYEAFF. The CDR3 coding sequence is TGTGCCAGCAGCGGGACAGGGTACGAAGCTTTCTTT.

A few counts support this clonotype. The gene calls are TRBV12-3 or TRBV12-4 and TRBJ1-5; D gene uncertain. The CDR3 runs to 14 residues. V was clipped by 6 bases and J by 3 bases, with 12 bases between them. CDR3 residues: CASSRDGYNQPQHF. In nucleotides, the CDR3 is TGTGCCAGCAGCCGTGACGGTTACAATCAGCCCCAGCATTTT.

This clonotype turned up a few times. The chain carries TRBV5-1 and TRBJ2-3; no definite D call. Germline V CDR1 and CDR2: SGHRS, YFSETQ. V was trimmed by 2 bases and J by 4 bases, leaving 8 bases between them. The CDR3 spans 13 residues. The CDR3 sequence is CASSFHSADTQYF. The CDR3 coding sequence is TGCGCCAGCAGCTTTCACAGCGCAGATACGCAGTATTTT.